This T cell receptor (beta chain) was sequenced during a study of blood T cell repertoires in COVID-19. Background on the study: COVID-19 samples, acute and convalescent, were from the United States, Italy and Spain.

In the source study's methods: Estimation of nucleated cell counts was performed using reference gene primer amplification. Only in-frame clones appear in the TCRdb table, and some are missing; sequencing was by immunoSEQ multiplex PCR. The D gene and trimming were derived from the DNA, and the V and J assignments and clone size from that table. Of 150,000 to 200,000 clones listed, approximately 80% were seen once; the top ten hold roughly a sixth. V lost 2 bases, J lost 4 bases, and 11 bases lay in between. This CDR3 contains 14 residues. Germline V lookup: CDR1 LGHDT, CDR2 YNNKEL (reference sequence). Recovered Cohort 3 donors showed two negative PCRs, clearance, or symptom resolution.

The TCR was taken from a woman aged 50 to 60 who had recovered from COVID-19. What was sequenced was PBMCs or T cells enriched from blood (not recorded which). This rearrangement joins TRBV3-1 (or the pseudogene TRBV3-2) to TRBJ1-2, with unresolved D. The CDR3 here is CASSQRTDFYGYTF. As DNA, the CDR3 is TGTGCCAGCAGCCAACGGACGGACTTCTATGGCTACACCTTC.